Sequencing of this T cell receptor (beta chain) was carried out in a study of blood T cell repertoires in COVID-19. Measured with immunoSEQ multiplex PCR; TCRdb has only the in-frame clones, and not every one. The sample consists of about 100,000 clones, around 87% of them appearing once. Sequencing was performed on peripheral blood. The receptor comes from a woman in her twenties or thirties with acute or convalescent COVID-19.

The CDR3 reads CASSHNRVVRAEAFF. CDR3 bases: TGTGCCAGCAGCCACAACAGGGTGGTGCGGGCTGAAGCTTTCTTT. The chain is built from TRBV5-6 and TRBJ1-1, with D possibly TRBD1 on 6 matching bases. Germline V gives CDR1 SGHDT, CDR2 YYEEEE. V was shortened by 4 bases and J by 6 bases, with 19 bases between the two germline ends. This CDR3 has 15 amino acids.